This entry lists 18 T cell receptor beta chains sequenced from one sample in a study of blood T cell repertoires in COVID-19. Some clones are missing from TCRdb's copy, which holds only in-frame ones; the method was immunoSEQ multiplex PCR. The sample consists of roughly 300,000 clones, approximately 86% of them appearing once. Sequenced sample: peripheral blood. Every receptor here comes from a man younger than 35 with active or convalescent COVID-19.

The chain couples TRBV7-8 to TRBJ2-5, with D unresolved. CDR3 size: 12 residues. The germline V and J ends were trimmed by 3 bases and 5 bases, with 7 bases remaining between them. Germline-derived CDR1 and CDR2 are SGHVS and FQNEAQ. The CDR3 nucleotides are TGTGCCAGCAGCTTTGCGGCGGAGACCCAGTACTTC. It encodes CASSFAAETQYF.

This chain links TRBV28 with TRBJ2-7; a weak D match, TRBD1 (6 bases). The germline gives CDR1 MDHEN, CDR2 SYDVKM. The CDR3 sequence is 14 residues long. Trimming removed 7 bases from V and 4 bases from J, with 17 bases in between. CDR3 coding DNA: TGTGCCAGCACCAGAGGGGGAAGAAATTACGAGCAGTACTTC. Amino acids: CASTRGGRNYEQYF.

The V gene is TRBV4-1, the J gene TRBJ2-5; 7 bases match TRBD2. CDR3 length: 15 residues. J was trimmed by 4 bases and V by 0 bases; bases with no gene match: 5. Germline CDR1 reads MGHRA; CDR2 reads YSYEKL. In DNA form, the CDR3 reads TGCGCCAGCAGCCAAGAAGGAGCGGGGCTAGAGACCCAGTACTTC. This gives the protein CASSQEGAGLETQYF.

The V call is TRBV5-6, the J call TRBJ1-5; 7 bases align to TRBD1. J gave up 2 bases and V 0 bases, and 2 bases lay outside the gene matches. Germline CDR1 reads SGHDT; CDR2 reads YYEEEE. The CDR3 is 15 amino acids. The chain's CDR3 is CASSLGQGRNQPQHF. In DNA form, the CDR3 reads TGTGCCAGCAGCTTGGGACAGGGCCGCAATCAGCCCCAGCATTTT.

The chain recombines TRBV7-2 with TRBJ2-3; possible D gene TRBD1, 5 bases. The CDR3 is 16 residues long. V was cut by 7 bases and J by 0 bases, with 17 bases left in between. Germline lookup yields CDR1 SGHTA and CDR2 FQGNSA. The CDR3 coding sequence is TGTGCCAGCATCCCTCGGACAAGCTCTAGCACAGATACGCAGTATTTT. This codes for CASIPRTSSSTDTQYF.

The CDR3 DNA is TGCGCCAGCAGCTTTTTCCAGGAAAATTCACCCCTCCACTTT. Protein sequence: CASSFFQENSPLHF. The chain recombines TRBV5-1 with TRBJ1-6; D uncertain. With 2 bases removed from V and 7 bases from J, the gap between germline ends came to 10 bases. CDR1 is SGHRS and CDR2 is YFSETQ in the germline V gene. The CDR3 sequence is 14 residues long. Full variable domain (remainder filled in from reference TRBV5-1 and TRBJ1-6): KAGVTQTPRYLIKTRGQQVTLSCSPISGHRSVSWYQQTPGQGLQFLFEYFSETQRNKGNFPGRFSGRQFSNSRSEMNVSTLELGDSALYLCASSFFQENSPLHFGNGTRLTVT.

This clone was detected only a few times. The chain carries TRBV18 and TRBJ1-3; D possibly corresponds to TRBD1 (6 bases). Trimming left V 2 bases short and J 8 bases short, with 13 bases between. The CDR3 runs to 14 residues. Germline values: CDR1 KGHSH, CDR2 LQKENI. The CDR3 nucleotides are TGTGCCAGCTCACCAGGGACACAAAGCGACACCATATATTTT. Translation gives CASSPGTQSDTIYF.

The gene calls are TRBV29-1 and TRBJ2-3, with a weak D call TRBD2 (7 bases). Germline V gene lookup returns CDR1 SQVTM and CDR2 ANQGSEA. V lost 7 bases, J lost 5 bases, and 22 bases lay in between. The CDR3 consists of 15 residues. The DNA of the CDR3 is TGCAGCGACCCGGTTCGGGGGGCTGCTGGAGATACGCAGTATTTT. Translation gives CSDPVRGAAGDTQYF.

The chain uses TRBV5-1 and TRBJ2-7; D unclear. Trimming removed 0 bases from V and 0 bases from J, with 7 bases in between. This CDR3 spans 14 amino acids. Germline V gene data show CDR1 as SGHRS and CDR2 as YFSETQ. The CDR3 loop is CASSLDLYSYEQYF. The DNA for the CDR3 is TGCGCCAGCAGCTTGGATCTCTACTCCTACGAGCAGTACTTC. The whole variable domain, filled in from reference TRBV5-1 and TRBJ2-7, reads KAGVTQTPRYLIKTRGQQVTLSCSPISGHRSVSWYQQTPGQGLQFLFEYFSETQRNKGNFPGRFSGRQFSNSRSEMNVSTLELGDSALYLCASSLDLYSYEQYFGPGTRLTVT.

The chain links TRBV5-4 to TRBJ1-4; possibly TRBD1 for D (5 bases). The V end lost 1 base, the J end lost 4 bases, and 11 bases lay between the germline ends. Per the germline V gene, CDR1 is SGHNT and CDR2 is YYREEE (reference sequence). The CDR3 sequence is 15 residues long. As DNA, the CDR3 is TGTGCCAGCAGCTTGTCTCGGGGGGTTAATGAAAAACTGTTTTTT. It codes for CASSLSRGVNEKLFF.

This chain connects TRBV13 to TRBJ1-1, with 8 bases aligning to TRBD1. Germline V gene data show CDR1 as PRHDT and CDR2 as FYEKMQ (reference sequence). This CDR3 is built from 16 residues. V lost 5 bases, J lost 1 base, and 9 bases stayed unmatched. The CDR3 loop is CASSVRTGNRNTEAFF. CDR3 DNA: TGTGCCAGCAGCGTTCGGACAGGGAACCGGAACACTGAAGCTTTCTTT.

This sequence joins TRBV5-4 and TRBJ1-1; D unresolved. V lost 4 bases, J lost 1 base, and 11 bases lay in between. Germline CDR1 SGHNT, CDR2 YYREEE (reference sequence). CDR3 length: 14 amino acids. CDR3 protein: CASSPVAGNTEAFF. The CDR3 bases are TGTGCCAGCAGCCCGGTTGCAGGGAACACTGAAGCTTTCTTT. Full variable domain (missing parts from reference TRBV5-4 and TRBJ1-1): ETGVTQSPTHLIKTRGQQVTLRCSSQSGHNTVSWYQQALGQGPQFIFQYYREEENGRGNFPPRFSGLQFPNYSSELNVNALELDDSALYLCASSPVAGNTEAFFGQGTRLTVV.

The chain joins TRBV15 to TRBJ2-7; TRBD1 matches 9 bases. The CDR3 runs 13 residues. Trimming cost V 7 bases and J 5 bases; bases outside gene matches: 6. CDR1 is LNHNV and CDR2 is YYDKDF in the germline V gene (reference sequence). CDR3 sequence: CATTERQGDEQYF. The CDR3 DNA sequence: TGTGCCACCACCGAACGACAGGGGGACGAGCAGTACTTC.

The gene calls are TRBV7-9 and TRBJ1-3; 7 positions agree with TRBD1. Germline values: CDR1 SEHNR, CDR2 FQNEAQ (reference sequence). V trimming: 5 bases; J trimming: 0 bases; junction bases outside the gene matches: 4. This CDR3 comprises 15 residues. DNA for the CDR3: TGTGCCAGCAGCGAGGGACAGAGCTCTGGAAACACCATATATTTT. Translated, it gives CASSEGQSSGNTIYF.

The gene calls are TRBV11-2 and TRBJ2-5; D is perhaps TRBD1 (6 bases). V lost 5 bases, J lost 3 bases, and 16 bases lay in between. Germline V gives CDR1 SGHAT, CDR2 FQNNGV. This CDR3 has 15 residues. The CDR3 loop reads CASSTIRTVEETQYF. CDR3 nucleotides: TGTGCCAGCAGCACAATCCGGACAGTTGAAGAGACCCAGTACTTC.

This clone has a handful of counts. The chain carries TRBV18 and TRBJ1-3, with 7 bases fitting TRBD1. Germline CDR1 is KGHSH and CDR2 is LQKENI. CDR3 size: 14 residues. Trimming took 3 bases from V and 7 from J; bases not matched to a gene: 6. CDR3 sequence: CASSPLTGENTIYF. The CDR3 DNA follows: TGTGCCAGCTCACCTTTAACAGGGGAGAACACCATATATTTT.

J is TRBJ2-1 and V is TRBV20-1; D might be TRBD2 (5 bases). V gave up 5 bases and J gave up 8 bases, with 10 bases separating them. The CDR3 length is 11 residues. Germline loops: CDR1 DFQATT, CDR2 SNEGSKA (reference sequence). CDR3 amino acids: CSAGGLHEQFF. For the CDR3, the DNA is TGCAGTGCTGGAGGACTTCATGAGCAGTTCTTC.

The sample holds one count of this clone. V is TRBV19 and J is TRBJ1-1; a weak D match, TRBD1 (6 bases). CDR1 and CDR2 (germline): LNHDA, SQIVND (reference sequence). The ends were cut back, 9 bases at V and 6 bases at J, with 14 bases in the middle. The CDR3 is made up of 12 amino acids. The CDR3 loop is CASSRGYAEAFF. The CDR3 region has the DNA TGTGCCAGCAGCAGGGGTTACGCTGAAGCTTTCTTT.